This passage covers 3 T cell receptor beta chains from one sample sequenced in a study of T cell responses to AZD1222 COVID-19 vaccine. Method: immunoSEQ multiplex PCR; TCRdb's copy keeps in-frame clones and lacks some. The table has roughly 98,000 clones, approximately 90% seen once. Source: peripheral blood, taken on day 0 of AZD1222 vaccination. Every receptor here comes from an adult in good health.

The genes are TRBV9 and TRBJ2-2; tentatively, D is TRBD2 (5 bases). Trimming took 1 base from V and 1 from J, leaving 5 bases between them. The CDR3 sequence is 14 residues long. The germline V gene has CDR1 SGDLS and CDR2 YYNGEE. Written as DNA, the CDR3 is TGTGCCAGCAGCGTACGGGGGAACACCGGGGAGCTGTTTTTT. Its protein is CASSVRGNTGELFF.

V is TRBV10-3 and J is TRBJ1-4, with 8 bases identical to TRBD1. CDR1 ENHRY and CDR2 SYGVKD come from the germline V gene. J was trimmed by 4 bases and V by 6 bases; bases with no gene match: 4. The CDR3 sequence is 14 residues long. CDR3 protein: CAIRGTGDNEKLFF. Written as DNA, the CDR3 is TGTGCCATCAGGGGGACAGGAGATAATGAAAAACTGTTTTTT.

The CDR3 here is CASSWVVGQGIQPQHF. CDR3 nucleotide sequence: TGTGCCAGCAGCTGGGTAGTAGGACAGGGGATTCAGCCCCAGCATTTT. The chain couples TRBV28 to TRBJ1-5, with 9 bases fitting TRBD1. The CDR3 covers 16 residues. CDR1 MDHEN and CDR2 SYDVKM come from the germline V gene. V was clipped by 6 bases and J by 6 bases; unmatched bases: 12.